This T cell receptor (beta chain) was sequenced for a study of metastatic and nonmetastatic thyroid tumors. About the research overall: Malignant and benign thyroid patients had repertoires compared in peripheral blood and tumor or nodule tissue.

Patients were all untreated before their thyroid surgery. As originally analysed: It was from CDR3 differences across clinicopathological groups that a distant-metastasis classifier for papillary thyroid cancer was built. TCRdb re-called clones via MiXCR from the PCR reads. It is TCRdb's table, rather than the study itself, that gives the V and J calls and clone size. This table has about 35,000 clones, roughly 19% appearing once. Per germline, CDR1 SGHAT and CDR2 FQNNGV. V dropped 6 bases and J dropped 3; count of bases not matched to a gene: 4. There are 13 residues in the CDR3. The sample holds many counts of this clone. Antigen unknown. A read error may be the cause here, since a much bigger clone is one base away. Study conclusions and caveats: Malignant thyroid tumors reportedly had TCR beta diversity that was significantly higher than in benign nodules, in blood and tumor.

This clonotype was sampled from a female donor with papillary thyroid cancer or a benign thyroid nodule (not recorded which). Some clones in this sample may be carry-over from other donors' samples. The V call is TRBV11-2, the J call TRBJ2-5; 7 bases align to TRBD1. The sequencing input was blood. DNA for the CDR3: TGTGCCAGCAGTTTCGACAGGGAAGAGACCCAGTACTTC. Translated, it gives CASSFDREETQYF.